This T cell receptor beta chain was profiled in a study of T cells in Graves' hyperthyroidism and ophthalmopathy. In the study overall: Peripheral blood sampling occurred at initial diagnosis, before any treatment.

TCR beta CDR3 regions were amplified from RNA. First-round RT-PCR of the TCR CDR3 relied on the HTBI primer set. TCRdb used MiXCR to reprocess the multiplex PCR reads, holding one entry per CDR3 protein. This table holds some 270,000 distinct CDR3 sequences, about an eighth found once. Stable Graves' hyperthyroidism meant no ophthalmopathy progression within 18 months. This clonotype was recorded many times. Its antigen remains unknown. The study's findings and limits: Ophthalmopathy prediction by the model preceded onset by a median roughly 6 months. In blood, most of the thyroid clonotypes expanded above 0.001 were also present.

The sample consisted of blood. This receptor was identified in a woman between 35 and 50 years old with Graves' hyperthyroidism.

The CDR3 coding sequence is TGTGCCAGCAGGCAAATAGGGGGCCCTAGCACAGATACGCAGTATTTT. It is translated as CASRQIGGPSTDTQYF. The chain recombines TRBV27 with TRBJ2-3; 7 bases are shared with TRBD1. V was clipped by 6 bases and J by 0 bases; unmatched bases: 9. The CDR3 totals 16 residues. Germline V gene data show CDR1 as MNHEY and CDR2 as SMNVEV (reference sequence).